Shown below are 16 T cell receptor beta chains from a single sample sequenced in a study of OX40 agonist ivuxolimab in advanced cancers. Clones were read by immunoSEQ multiplex PCR, and TCRdb kept only the in-frame ones, dropping some. The sample gives 50,000 to 80,000 clones, less than 95% of which show up once; 5.2% is in the top ten. This specimen was CD4+ or CD8+ T cells sorted from blood, taken in a trial of the OX40 agonist ivuxolimab. These receptors originate from an adult with an advanced solid tumor such as melanoma, head and neck, liver or kidney cancer.

The rearrangement uses TRBV9 and TRBJ2-5; 9 bases fit TRBD2. Germline CDR1 is SGDLS and CDR2 is YYNGEE. This CDR3 region has 15 residues. The V segment lost 2 bases and the J segment 5 bases; nucleotides outside the gene matches: 7. The CDR3 DNA reads TGTGCCAGCAGCGTCGGAGCGGGAGGAGGGGAGACCCAGTACTTC. This sequence encodes CASSVGAGGGETQYF.

This clone was counted only a few times. This rearrangement joins TRBV14 to TRBJ1-1; D is unresolved. The germline gives CDR1 SGHDN, CDR2 FVKESK. V was cut by 4 bases and J by 0 bases, with 6 bases left in between. The CDR3 is 13 residues long. This CDR3 is CASSRNMNTEAFF. The CDR3 coding sequence is TGTGCCAGCAGCCGAAACATGAACACTGAAGCTTTCTTT.

The DNA for the CDR3 is TGTGCCAGCAGCTCCTGGGGTAGCGGGAGAAATGAGCAGTTCTTC. It is translated as CASSSWGSGRNEQFF. The genes are TRBV7-8 and TRBJ2-1; TRBD2 aligns across 9 bases. Germline V CDR1 and CDR2: SGHVS, FQNEAQ. V dropped 4 bases and J dropped 7; count of bases not matched to a gene: 8. The CDR3 spans 15 residues.

The chain has TRBV5-1 and TRBJ2-7, with D hard to call. The CDR3 consists of 12 residues. V was pared by 1 base and J by 6 bases, with 8 bases between. Germline CDR1 is SGHRS and CDR2 is YFSETQ. The CDR3 region is CASSLPETEQYF. The DNA for the CDR3 is TGCGCCAGCAGCTTGCCGGAAACCGAGCAGTACTTC.

The chain uses TRBV10-3 and TRBJ2-7; 8 bases match TRBD2. The CDR3 consists of 15 residues. Germline assignment: CDR1 ENHRY and CDR2 SYGVKD. Germline trimming cut 6 bases from V and 3 bases from J; bases unmatched to any gene: 10. The CDR3 loop is CAISPHGGADYEQYF. In DNA, the CDR3 is TGTGCCATCAGCCCCCACGGGGGGGCAGACTACGAGCAGTACTTC.

J is TRBJ2-5 and V is TRBV7-2, with a weak D call TRBD1 (5 bases). Trimming took off 5 bases at V and 3 bases at J, with 13 bases between the two ends. CDR3 length: 14 amino acids. Germline V CDR1 and CDR2: SGHTA, FQGNSA. The CDR3, as DNA: TGTGCCAGCAGCCGAGGTCAGGGAAAAGAGACCCAGTACTTC. It codes for CASSRGQGKETQYF.

V usage is TRBV7-3 and J usage is TRBJ2-5; D remains ambiguous. Per germline, CDR1 SGHTA and CDR2 FQGTGA. V was cut by 2 bases and J by 1 base, with 5 bases left in between. The CDR3 sequence is 13 residues long. The DNA for the CDR3 is TGTGCCAGCAGCTTAGCGGCCCAAGAGACCCAGTACTTC. This encodes CASSLAAQETQYF. The whole variable domain, remainder taken from reference TRBV7-3 and TRBJ2-5, is GAGVSQTPSNKVTEKGKYVELRCDPISGHTALYWYRQSLGQGPEFLIYFQGTGAADDSGLPNDRFFAVRPEGSVSTLKIQRTERGDSAVYLCASSLAAQETQYFGPGTRLLVL.

The chain joins TRBV5-3 to TRBJ2-2; 14 bases fit TRBD2. TRBV5-3 is an open reading frame, and its role is uncertain. V lost 2 bases and J lost 7; bases outside the gene matches: 7. There are 17 residues in the CDR3. CDR3 in DNA: TGTGCCAGAAGCTTCCGACTAGCGGGAGGGCCTGACGGGGAGCTGTTTTTT. Translated: CARSFRLAGGPDGELFF.

J is TRBJ1-5 and V is TRBV4-1, with 10 nucleotides matching TRBD1. The CDR3 spans 15 residues. V lost 0 bases, J lost 12 bases, and 8 bases stayed unmatched. The germline CDR1 and CDR2 sequences are MGHRA and YSYEKL. The CDR3 here is CASSQDGTGDRGQHF. CDR3 DNA sequence: TGCGCCAGCAGCCAAGATGGGACAGGGGATCGTGGCCAGCATTTT.

This clone appeared a single time. The chain has TRBV7-9 and TRBJ2-5; a weak D match, TRBD2 (6 bases). The better agreement between TRBJ2-7 and the DNA end casts doubt on the J call. Germline CDR1 reads SEHNR; CDR2 reads FQNEAQ (reference sequence). The CDR3 covers 14 residues. CDR3 sequence (DNA): TGTGCCAGCAGCCCTGATGGGGGGATGTACGAGCAGTACTTC. The encoded protein is CASSPDGGMYEQYF.

The CDR3 protein is CASSVGLAHEQYF. The CDR3 DNA reads TGTGCCAGCAGCGTAGGCCTAGCCCACGAGCAGTACTTC. The V gene is TRBV9, the J gene TRBJ2-7, with a possible D match to TRBD2 (5 bases). Germline loops: CDR1 SGDLS, CDR2 YYNGEE. Trimming removed 0 bases from V and 5 bases from J, with 9 bases in between. This CDR3 has 13 amino acids.

The rearrangement joins TRBV19 to TRBJ2-7; 9 bases map to TRBD1. Germline assignment: CDR1 LNHDA and CDR2 SQIVND (reference sequence). V lost 10 bases to trimming and J lost 2 bases; unmatched junction nucleotides: 9. The CDR3 consists of 14 residues. The CDR3 DNA is TGTGCCACCCAACAGGGGGCAGAGGCCTACGAGCAGTACTTC. Translation: CATQQGAEAYEQYF.

The rearrangement links TRBV5-6 to TRBJ2-5; 9 bases match TRBD1. The tail of the sequence fits TRBJ2-7 better, so the J call may be wrong. CDR1 and CDR2 (germline): SGHDT, YYEEEE. The CDR3 spans 15 residues. As DNA, the CDR3 is TGTGCCAGCACCCGGCCCGGGACAGGGTTCTACGAGCAGTACTTC. Its translation is CASTRPGTGFYEQYF.

V usage is TRBV6-6 and J usage is TRBJ1-3, with D unclear. This CDR3 has 14 residues. V was shortened by 6 bases and J by 0 bases, with 9 bases between the two germline ends. Germline V CDR1 and CDR2: MNHNY, SVGAGI (reference sequence). In DNA, the CDR3 is TGTGCCAGCAGAGCAGCACACTCTGGAAACACCATATATTTT. The encoded protein is CASRAAHSGNTIYF.

The chain combines TRBV18 with TRBJ1-2, with no clear D. The V and J ends lost 2 bases and 0 bases respectively, with 10 bases between them. CDR3 length: 15 amino acids. In germline, CDR1 is KGHSH, CDR2 LQKENI. The DNA for the CDR3 is TGTGCCAGCTCACCAGGATCGGAGCCTAACTATGGCTACACCTTC. Translating it yields CASSPGSEPNYGYTF.

The V call is TRBV5-1, the J call TRBJ2-5, with D possibly called TRBD1 or TRBD2 (5 bases each). Germline CDR1 SGHRS, CDR2 YFSETQ. The CDR3 extends over 12 amino acids. The ends were cut back, 7 bases at V and 5 bases at J, with 12 bases in the middle. CDR3 region: CASSREGETQYF. CDR3 nucleotide sequence: TGCGCCAGCTCCAGAGAGGGGGAGACCCAGTACTTC.